The present entry profiles one T cell receptor (beta chain) with its context. Antigen specificity is unknown. The data originate from a study of T cells expressing NK-cell markers. On the study more broadly: From sorted CD3+CD56+NKG2C+, CD3+CD56+NKG2C- and CD3+CD56-NKG2C+ T cells came the TCR beta repertoires. Overall study results and limits: In several donors, these clonotypes also led the CD3+CD56-NKG2C+ fraction.

TCRdb re-called the 5' RACE reads and catalogs CDR3 proteins one per entry, DNA excluded. This sample's table reports about 150,000 distinct CDR3 sequences. Specimen: blood T cells: a sorted CD56 or NKG2C T cell subset, CD4+ or CD8+ T cells, or bulk PBMC T cells (not recorded which). The receptor was derived from a woman aged 45 to 65 in good health.

The CDR3 protein is CAISEDRGETQYF. The rearrangement joins TRBV10-3 to TRBJ2-5; TCRdb proposes TRBD1, but this gene call is untestable without DNA. This CDR3 has 13 amino acids. Germline assignment: CDR1 ENHRY and CDR2 SYGVKD.